Listed here is a single T cell receptor beta chain. This PCR relied on a set of 60 Vbeta primers and 13 Jbeta primers. Produced via immunoSEQ multiplex PCR; TCRdb's table is partial and in-frame only. This table holds a few hundred thousand clones, 80% found once. These data belong to a study of cytomegalovirus exposure and HLA in healthy donors. Across the study: Roughly 170 million T cells yielded approximately 110 million unique TCR beta sequences in earlier analysis.

Germline V gives CDR1 KGHSY, CDR2 FQNENV. The CDR3 has 15 amino acids. With 0 bases clipped from V and 3 bases from J, the junction kept 4 bases outside the gene matches. The sample was PBMCs. The rearrangement uses TRBV16 and TRBJ1-2; 7 bases fit TRBD1. The source is a girl aged 2 to 9 in good health and CMV-seronegative. The chain's CDR3 is CASSQSIGGYYGYTF. The CDR3 DNA reads TGTGCCAGCAGCCAATCGATAGGGGGCTACTATGGCTACACCTTC. Full variable domain (rest looked up from reference TRBV16 and TRBJ1-2): GEEVAQTPKHLVRGEGQKAKLYCAPIKGHSYVFWYQQVLKNEFKFLISFQNENVFDETGMPKERFSAKCLPNSPCSLEIQATKLEDSAVYFCASSQSIGGYYGYTFGSGTRLTVV.